The 16 T cell receptor beta chains listed next were all sequenced from one sample in a study of T cell responses to AZD1222 COVID-19 vaccine. Only in-frame clones appear in the TCRdb table, and some are missing; sequencing was by immunoSEQ multiplex PCR. The sample carries about 180,000 clones, roughly 92% recorded once. The specimen was peripheral blood, collected on day 0 of AZD1222 vaccination. Receptors were obtained from an adult in good health.

The J gene is TRBJ2-1, the V gene TRBV13, with 10 bases fitting TRBD2. Germline lookup yields CDR1 PRHDT and CDR2 FYEKMQ (reference sequence). The CDR3 runs 17 residues. Losses at the gene ends were 5 bases for V and 7 bases for J; bases not matched to a gene: 14. The CDR3 sequence: CASSKQPGLAYKNEQFF. For the CDR3, the DNA is TGTGCCAGCAGCAAACAACCGGGACTAGCGTATAAGAATGAGCAGTTCTTC.

The rearrangement links TRBV18 to TRBJ1-5; D gene uncertain. The CDR3 length is 14 residues. Germline lookup yields CDR1 KGHSH and CDR2 LQKENI. Trimming pared 3 bases from V and 7 bases from J, leaving 13 bases between. CDR3 in amino acids: CASSPSSAPQPQHF. The CDR3 DNA reads as TGTGCCAGCTCACCGAGCAGCGCACCCCAGCCCCAGCATTTT. The full variable domain, its missing parts supplied by reference TRBV18 and TRBJ1-5, is NAGVMQNPRHLVRRRGQEARLRCSPMKGHSHVYWYRQLPEEGLKFMVYLQKENIIDESGMPKERFSAEFPKEGPSILRIQQVVRGDSAAYFCASSPSSAPQPQHFGDGTRLSIL.

This clone was recorded once. CDR3 region: CSVEDSPTDTQYF. The CDR3 nucleotides are TGCAGCGTTGAAGATTCCCCTACAGATACGCAGTATTTT. The gene calls are TRBV29-1 and TRBJ2-3; D not resolved. CDR3 length: 13 amino acids. V lost 0 bases to trimming and J lost 3 bases, with 7 bases between them. Germline V gene data show CDR1 as SQVTM and CDR2 as ANQGSEA.

This chain connects TRBV6-5 to TRBJ2-7; 7 bases match TRBD1. Germline V gene data show CDR1 as MNHEY and CDR2 as SVGAGI. Losses at the gene ends were 10 bases for V and 0 bases for J; bases not matched to a gene: 9. This CDR3 region has 14 residues. The CDR3 sequence: CATKDRSGSYEQYF. The DNA of the CDR3 is TGTGCCACGAAGGACAGGTCAGGCTCCTACGAGCAGTACTTC.

The J gene is TRBJ2-7, the V gene TRBV29-1, with TRBD2 matching over 8 bases. V trimming: 2 bases; J trimming: 2 bases; junction bases outside the gene matches: 2. Germline lookup yields CDR1 SQVTM and CDR2 ANQGSEA. The CDR3 is 13 residues long. This CDR3 is CSVELAGTYEQYF. DNA of the CDR3: TGCAGCGTTGAACTAGCGGGCACCTACGAGCAGTACTTC.

Of note for this clone: The sample carries other DNA sequences with the same CDR3. The chain has TRBV9 and TRBJ1-1; D is perhaps TRBD1 (5 bases). Germline values: CDR1 SGDLS, CDR2 YYNGEE. With 1 base removed from V and 1 base from J, the gap between germline ends came to 5 bases. The CDR3 runs to 13 residues. The CDR3: CASSVTGNTEAFF. CDR3 bases: TGTGCCAGCAGCGTAACAGGGAACACTGAAGCTTTCTTT.

The chain carries TRBV19 and TRBJ1-4, with D hard to call. The length of the CDR3 is 17 residues. The V end was cut by 3 bases, the J end by 1 base, with 15 bases between. The germline gives CDR1 LNHDA, CDR2 SQIVND (reference sequence). CDR3 sequence reads: CASSIRLAGGTNEKLFF. CDR3 DNA sequence: TGTGCCAGTAGTATCCGGCTAGCGGGAGGAACTAATGAAAAACTGTTTTTT.

The J gene is TRBJ2-2, the V gene TRBV10-2; 7 bases agree with TRBD2. V dropped 11 bases and J dropped 4; count of bases not matched to a gene: 10. The V gene's germline CDR1 is WSHSY and CDR2 SAAADI. The CDR3 contains 14 residues. This CDR3 is CAGSDWGGTGELFF. The CDR3 DNA reads as TGCGCCGGATCAGATTGGGGGGGCACCGGGGAGCTGTTTTTT.

V usage is TRBV7-2 and J usage is TRBJ1-5, with D hard to call. The CDR3 has 14 residues. V was cut by 0 bases and J by 5 bases, with 8 bases left in between. Germline assignment: CDR1 SGHTA and CDR2 FQGNSA. This CDR3 is CASSLAAVYQPQHF. CDR3 bases: TGTGCCAGCAGCTTAGCGGCAGTTTATCAGCCCCAGCATTTT.

This chain uses TRBV5-6 with TRBJ1-1; D unclear. This CDR3 has 13 amino acids. Germline V gene sequence: CDR1 SGHDT, CDR2 YYEEEE. Trimming cost V 1 base and J 5 bases, with 9 bases left between them. The chain's CDR3 is CASSLRALTEAFF. CDR3 in DNA: TGTGCCAGCAGCTTGAGGGCACTGACTGAAGCTTTCTTT.

The chain carries TRBV30 and TRBJ2-7, with a possible D match to TRBD2 (5 bases). V gave up 1 base and J gave up 3 bases, with 16 bases separating them. Germline values: CDR1 GTSNPN, CDR2 SVGIG (reference sequence). The CDR3 extends over 15 amino acids. CDR3 bases: TGTGCCTGGAGTGGCCAAAAACGAGGGTACTACGAGCAGTACTTC. Translated: CAWSGQKRGYYEQYF.

In this sample, this clone turned up once. The chain employs TRBV9 and TRBJ2-2, with TRBD2 identical over 13 bases. Losses at the gene ends were 3 bases for V and 6 bases for J; bases not matched to a gene: 5. CDR1 is SGDLS, CDR2 YYNGEE, per germline. The CDR3 runs 16 residues. This CDR3 reads CASSGRLAGGAGELFF. CDR3 coding DNA: TGTGCCAGCAGCGGACGACTAGCGGGAGGAGCCGGGGAGCTGTTTTTT.

The V and J genes are TRBV9 and TRBJ1-3, with D tentatively TRBD1 (6 bases). Trimming left V 4 bases short and J 2 bases short, with 16 bases between. CDR1 and CDR2 (germline): SGDLS, YYNGEE. The CDR3 length is 16 residues. The CDR3 DNA sequence: TGTGCCAGCAGCTTCCTCGAGGGGGTTGCTGGAAACACCATATATTTT. Amino acids: CASSFLEGVAGNTIYF.

As regards this clone: Other DNA sequences in this sample translate to the same CDR3. This chain connects TRBV12-3 or TRBV12-4 to TRBJ1-1; tentatively, D is TRBD1 (5 bases). The CDR3 length is 13 residues. The V end lost 3 bases, the J end lost 5 bases, and 10 bases lay between the germline ends. CDR3 protein: CASSLGRGTEAFF. The CDR3 nucleotides read TGTGCCAGCAGTTTGGGGCGCGGAACTGAAGCTTTCTTT.

This clone has a single count. V usage is TRBV11-2 and J usage is TRBJ2-2, with D possibly matching TRBD1 (5 bases). Germline V gene sequence: CDR1 SGHAT, CDR2 FQNNGV. The CDR3 is 15 amino acids. V lost 1 base to trimming and J lost 6 bases, with 12 bases between them. CDR3 in amino acids: CASSLVSLGAGELFF. The CDR3 DNA sequence: TGTGCCAGCAGCTTAGTTAGTTTAGGGGCCGGGGAGCTGTTTTTT.

This chain uses TRBV5-4 with TRBJ2-7; weak D call: TRBD2 (6 bases). Trimming cost V 0 bases and J 5 bases, with 12 bases left between them. The CDR3 contains 14 residues. The V gene's germline CDR1 is SGHNT and CDR2 YYREEE (reference sequence). CDR3 coding DNA: TGTGCCAGCAGCTTGGCCCTGACTAGAGACGAGCAGTACTTC. Protein: CASSLALTRDEQYF.